This T cell receptor beta chain was profiled in a study of CD8+ T cells in alopecia areata. Study-wide background: Skin-grafted roughly 6-10-week-old female C3H/HeJ mice received tissue from roughly 6-13-month-old C3H/HeJ donors with spontaneous alopecia.

It was cDNA, reverse transcribed from extracted RNA, that served as the sequencing template. TCRdb keeps only in-frame clones here, not all; method: immunoSEQ multiplex PCR. Sampling found about 300,000 clones, none seen once. This clone occurred many times. Genes here carry mouse names. The observed sequence ends 4 residues before the CDR3 terminus, with the missing tail filled in from the germline J gene. The identical CDR3 is also encoded by other nucleotide sequences in the sample. The CDR3 loop spans 15 amino acids. Germline CDR1 LGHNA, CDR2 YNLKQL (reference sequence). Trimming took 4 bases from V and 0 from J; bases not matched to a gene: 2. Combined cutaneous lymph node cells underwent sorting by CD4, CD8alpha, NKG2D, NKG2ACE and additional markers.

This chain joins TRBV5 and TRBJ2-2; TRBD1 matches 7 bases. The clonotype was recovered from a C3H/HeJ mouse with alopecia areata. For this strain, the MHC haplotype corresponds to H2-k. Sequenced sample: CD4+ T cells sorted from a lymph node. Incomplete CDR3 DNA: TGTGCCAGCAGCCTCGGGACAGCAAACACCGGG. Translating gives CASSLGTANTG. The full CDR3 sequence reads CASSLGTANTGQLYF.